These 18 T cell receptor beta chains were sequenced from one sample in a study of PD-L1 blockade in urothelial cancer. The protocol was immunoSEQ multiplex PCR, while the TCRdb copy is restricted to in-frame clones and leaves out a portion. The sample records 50,000 or so clones, about 80% being singletons. Sequences were derived from PBMCs, sampled around atezolizumab (anti-PD-L1) treatment. These receptors were collected from a man between 65 and 85 years old with urothelial cancer.

CDR3 DNA sequence: TGTGCCAGCAGCCCAACAGTGAACACTGAAGCTTTCTTT. Translation: CASSPTVNTEAFF. The chain links TRBV7-3 to TRBJ1-1; no clear D gene. The CDR3 runs to 13 residues. V was cut by 5 bases and J by 0 bases, with 7 bases left in between. Per germline, CDR1 SGHTA and CDR2 FQGTGA.

The V and J genes are TRBV9 and TRBJ2-7, with TRBD2 matching 7 bases. CDR1 and CDR2 from the germline V gene are SGDLS and YYNGEE. CDR3 length: 15 amino acids. V shed 4 bases and J 2 bases; nucleotides not matched to a gene: 9. CDR3 DNA: TGTGCCAGCAGCACTGCTAGCGGCCGTACCTACGAGCAGTACTTC. Amino acid sequence: CASSTASGRTYEQYF. The full variable domain, completed using reference TRBV9 and TRBJ2-7, is DSGVTQTPKHLITATGQRVTLRCSPRSGDLSVYWYQQSLDQGLQFLIQYYNGEERAKGNILERFSAQQFPDLHSELNLSSLELGDSALYFCASSTASGRTYEQYFGPGTRLTVT.

J is TRBJ1-2 and V is TRBV29-1, with 7 bases matching TRBD1. The germline V gene has CDR1 SQVTM and CDR2 ANQGSEA. Trimming cost V 1 base and J 7 bases; bases outside gene matches: 12. The CDR3 sequence is 15 residues long. The CDR3 here is CSVEGGVRTGPGYTF. The CDR3 region has the DNA TGCAGCGTTGAAGGGGGTGTTAGGACAGGTCCTGGCTACACCTTC.

By share of the sample, this clone is large. The same CDR3 is also encoded by other DNA sequences in this sample. This sequence joins TRBV19 and TRBJ2-1; D might be TRBD2 (5 bases). The CDR3 consists of 13 residues. The V and J ends lost 1 base and 8 bases respectively, with 9 bases between them. Germline V gene lookup returns CDR1 LNHDA and CDR2 SQIVND (reference sequence). This CDR3 is CASSIASGDEQFF. The CDR3 nucleotides read TGTGCCAGTAGTATAGCAAGCGGCGATGAGCAGTTCTTC.

V gene TRBV5-1 combines with J gene TRBJ1-1; no firm D call. Germline V gene lookup returns CDR1 SGHRS and CDR2 YFSETQ. V shed 1 base and J shed 4 bases, with 14 bases lying between them. This CDR3 contains 15 residues. Written as DNA, the CDR3 is TGCGCCAGCAGCTTGCTGACACCTCCGCTCACTGAAGCTTTCTTT. It yields the protein CASSLLTPPLTEAFF. The whole variable domain, remainder taken from reference TRBV5-1 and TRBJ1-1, is KAGVTQTPRYLIKTRGQQVTLSCSPISGHRSVSWYQQTPGQGLQFLFEYFSETQRNKGNFPGRFSGRQFSNSRSEMNVSTLELGDSALYLCASSLLTPPLTEAFFGQGTRLTVV.

The rearrangement uses TRBV18 and TRBJ1-3, with TRBD1 identical over 9 bases. The CDR3 has 18 residues. Trimming cost V 4 bases and J 0 bases; bases outside gene matches: 10. Germline CDR1 reads KGHSH; CDR2 reads LQKENI. The CDR3 loop reads CASSLYSGTGFSGNTIYF. The CDR3 coding sequence is TGTGCCAGCTCACTATATTCCGGGACAGGGTTCTCTGGAAACACCATATATTTT.

This chain's CDR3 is CAISDRTPRTIYNEQFF. The CDR3 DNA follows: TGTGCCATCAGTGACCGGACCCCTCGGACAATCTACAATGAGCAGTTCTTC. The rearrangement links TRBV10-3 to TRBJ2-1; possible D gene TRBD1, 5 bases. Trimming removed 3 bases at V and 3 bases at J, with 18 bases between. There are 17 residues in the CDR3. Germline lookup yields CDR1 ENHRY and CDR2 SYGVKD.

The chain has TRBV27 and TRBJ1-6; 11 bases align to TRBD1. Unmatched junction bases numbered 6, after V lost 3 bases and J lost 8 bases. The germline CDR1 and CDR2 sequences are MNHEY and SMNVEV (reference sequence). The CDR3 runs to 16 residues. The CDR3 coding sequence is TGTGCCAGCAGTTTGGGGACAGGGGGGAAAGATTCACCCCTCCACTTT. Its protein is CASSLGTGGKDSPLHF.

The chain has TRBV28 and TRBJ2-3, with 8 bases identical to TRBD2. This CDR3 is 18 amino acids long. Germline-derived CDR1 and CDR2 are MDHEN and SYDVKM. With V trimmed by 3 bases and J by 2 bases, 13 bases remained unmatched. The CDR3 here is CASSFSPGLGFLTDTQYF. The DNA of the CDR3 is TGTGCCAGCAGTTTCAGTCCGGGACTAGGCTTCCTCACAGATACGCAGTATTTT.

The chain is built from TRBV5-6 and TRBJ1-2, with D hard to call. Per the germline V gene, CDR1 is SGHDT and CDR2 is YYEEEE. The CDR3 has 14 amino acids. Trimming cost V 3 bases and J 6 bases, with 15 bases left between them. The CDR3 protein is CASSSGVRLNGYTF. The CDR3 DNA reads as TGTGCCAGCAGCTCGGGAGTCAGGCTAAATGGCTACACCTTC.

The CDR3 DNA follows: TGTGCCAGCAGCTTAGCCGGGACTCCAAAAGAGACCCAGTACTTC. Translating it yields CASSLAGTPKETQYF. The rearrangement joins TRBV7-2 to TRBJ2-5; tentatively, D is TRBD2 (6 bases). V was shortened by 0 bases and J by 3 bases, with 11 bases between the two germline ends. From germline, CDR1 is SGHTA and CDR2 FQGNSA. The CDR3 runs 15 residues.

This chain uses TRBV11-2 with TRBJ2-7, with D maybe TRBD2 (5 bases). The V gene's germline CDR1 is SGHAT and CDR2 FQNNGV. The CDR3 extends over 15 amino acids. Trimming pared 5 bases from V and 2 bases from J, leaving 16 bases between. The CDR3 DNA reads TGTGCCAGCAGCCCCGGGAATTCTGATACCTACGAGCAGTACTTC. Its translation is CASSPGNSDTYEQYF.

The chain joins TRBV19 to TRBJ2-7; TRBD1 might be the D (6 bases). V was trimmed by 3 bases and J by 7 bases, leaving 13 bases between them. Germline values: CDR1 LNHDA, CDR2 SQIVND (reference sequence). The CDR3 extends over 13 amino acids. The CDR3 here is CASSIGRGTEQYF. The CDR3 coding sequence is TGTGCCAGTAGTATTGGCAGGGGAACAGAGCAGTACTTC.

The chain carries TRBV7-6 and TRBJ2-3, with 11 positions matching TRBD2. This CDR3 spans 16 amino acids. CDR1 is SGHVS and CDR2 is FNYEAQ in the germline V gene. J lost 3 bases, V lost 3 bases, and 5 bases had no gene match. CDR3 protein: CASSFTPSGGTDTQYF. DNA of the CDR3: TGTGCCAGCAGCTTTACACCTAGCGGGGGGACAGATACGCAGTATTTT. The variable domain in full, completed from reference TRBV7-6 and TRBJ2-3, reads GAGVSQSPRYKVTKRGQDVALRCDPISGHVSLYWYRQALGQGPEFLTYFNYEAQQDKSGLPNDRFSAERPEGSISTLTIQRTEQRDSAMYRCASSFTPSGGTDTQYFGPGTRLTVL.

This chain joins TRBV5-1 and TRBJ2-1; weak D call: TRBD1 (5 bases). The CDR3 is 14 residues long. CDR1 is SGHRS, CDR2 YFSETQ, per germline. V was shortened by 2 bases and J by 3 bases, with 9 bases between the two germline ends. CDR3 bases: TGCGCCAGCAGCTTACAGGATAACTACAATGAGCAGTTCTTC. It specifies CASSLQDNYNEQFF.

This chain uses TRBV5-1 with TRBJ2-1; D possibly corresponds to TRBD1 (5 bases). This CDR3 has 16 residues. Germline CDR1 SGHRS, CDR2 YFSETQ. V lost 4 bases and J 6 bases, leaving 20 bases between the germline ends. CDR3 sequence: CASSPTGPVRGNEQFF. The CDR3 DNA is TGCGCCAGCAGCCCCACCGGGCCAGTAAGGGGCAATGAGCAGTTCTTC.

V is TRBV30 and J is TRBJ2-1; 8 bases match TRBD2. Trimming removed 2 bases from V and 0 bases from J; junction bases left unmatched: 6. The CDR3 is made up of 16 amino acids. Germline CDR1 is GTSNPN and CDR2 is SVGIG (reference sequence). The CDR3 protein is CAWSKKLADSYNEQFF. CDR3 in DNA: TGTGCCTGGAGTAAAAAACTAGCGGACTCCTACAATGAGCAGTTCTTC.

The chain carries TRBV5-4 and TRBJ2-7; TRBD1 might be the D (5 bases). The V end was cut by 10 bases, the J end by 6 bases, with 14 bases between. There are 11 residues in the CDR3. In germline, CDR1 is SGHNT, CDR2 YYREEE (reference sequence). The CDR3 spells CAGQRGGEQYF. The CDR3 DNA reads TGTGCCGGCCAAAGGGGCGGCGAGCAGTACTTC.